The 8 T cell receptor beta chains presented below share a single source sample, sequenced in a study of shared clonotypes between healthy human individuals (dated by TCRdb to 2020 to 2021). Libraries came from the immunoSEQ multiplex PCR assay. As stored in TCRdb, this immuneACCESS dataset retains in-frame rearrangements with V and J assigned. A fraction of the clones does not appear; measured against another copy, unresolved V genes explain less than half of the discrepancy, and the remainder lacks a known reason. The sample table records approximately 530,000 clones; 95% to 97% of these occur just once. In total, the top ten clones hold around 0.067% of the sample. Sequencing was done on a sample of naive CD4+ T cells sorted from blood. In the paper's terms, the cell subset or site label means: CD45RA+ positively selected. The source is a woman in her twenties or thirties in good health.

V is TRBV2 and J is TRBJ1-5, with no clear D. CDR1 is SNHLY, CDR2 FYNNEI, per germline. The CDR3 contains 13 residues. Trimming stripped 9 bases from V and 4 bases from J, with 13 bases between. CDR3 DNA sequence: TGTGCCAGTATGCGGGGTGGTAATCAGCCCCAGCATTTT. Its translation is CASMRGGNQPQHF. Combining the CDR3 with reference TRBV2 and TRBJ1-5 gives the whole variable domain EPEVTQTPSHQVTQMGQEVILRCVPISNHLYFYWYRQILGQKVEFLVSFYNNEISEKSEIFDDQFSVERPDGSNFTLKIRSTKLEDSAMYFCASMRGGNQPQHFGDGTRLSIL.

This clone appeared a single time. For the CDR3, the DNA is TGTGCCAGCAGATCTACAGGACAGGGCTCTGGAAACACCATATATTTT. Amino acids: CASRSTGQGSGNTIYF. This sequence joins TRBV28 and TRBJ1-3; 8 bases are a match to TRBD1. The CDR3 is 16 amino acids. In germline, CDR1 is MDHEN, CDR2 SYDVKM. The V gene end was trimmed by 6 bases and the J gene end by 0 bases; junction bases not matched to a gene: 7.

A word on this clone: Different DNA sequences within this sample yield the same CDR3. The chain carries TRBV30 and TRBJ2-3; maybe TRBD1 (6 bases). The V gene's germline CDR1 is GTSNPN and CDR2 SVGIG (reference sequence). This CDR3 spans 12 amino acids. V was trimmed by 2 bases and J by 3 bases, leaving 6 bases between them. CDR3 nucleotide sequence: TGTGCCTGGAGTCAGGGGACAGATACGCAGTATTTT. It specifies CAWSQGTDTQYF.

This sequence joins TRBV28 and TRBJ1-5; D not resolved. The CDR3 is made up of 15 amino acids. V gave up 4 bases and J gave up 2 bases, with 12 bases separating them. The germline V gene encodes CDR1 MDHEN and CDR2 SYDVKM. This chain's CDR3 is CASSSTGSRNQPQHF. CDR3 coding DNA: TGTGCCAGCAGTTCGACCGGGAGCCGCAATCAGCCCCAGCATTTT.

The chain couples TRBV19 to TRBJ2-1; TRBD1 aligns across 7 bases. The CDR3 is 13 residues long. In germline, CDR1 is LNHDA, CDR2 SQIVND (reference sequence). V dropped 6 bases and J dropped 9; count of bases not matched to a gene: 8. Written as DNA, the CDR3 is TGTGCCAGTAGACCCCACAGGGGCGGTGAGCAGTTCTTC. It translates to CASRPHRGGEQFF.

The chain joins TRBV7-8 to TRBJ1-1, with TRBD1 identical over 9 bases. CDR1 and CDR2 from the germline V gene are SGHVS and FQNEAQ. The CDR3 has 14 amino acids. V shed 5 bases and J 8 bases; nucleotides not matched to a gene: 9. CDR3 region: CASSLLQGTGEAFF. CDR3 sequence (DNA): TGTGCCAGCAGCCTTTTACAAGGGACAGGGGAAGCTTTCTTT.

The chain couples TRBV5-5 to TRBJ2-2, with no clear D. The CDR3 sequence is 15 residues long. The V gene lost 2 bases and the J gene lost 1 base, with 9 bases spanning the gap. Germline V gene sequence: CDR1 SGHKS, CDR2 YYEKEE (reference sequence). Here the CDR3 reads CASSFRNLNTGELFF. The CDR3 bases are TGTGCCAGCAGCTTTAGGAATTTGAACACCGGGGAGCTGTTTTTT.

The V call is TRBV7-9, the J call TRBJ2-7, with D tentatively TRBD2 (5 bases). V was pared by 11 bases and J by 4 bases, with 21 bases between. CDR3 length: 14 amino acids. Germline-derived CDR1 and CDR2 are SEHNR and FQNEAQ (reference sequence). The CDR3 nucleotides are TGTGCCTCCTCGCTGAGGGCGCGACCATACGAGCAGTACTTC. Translating gives CASSLRARPYEQYF.